A selection of T cell receptor beta chains follows, all from one sample in a study of cytomegalovirus exposure and HLA in healthy donors. Libraries were prepared by immunoSEQ multiplex PCR; TCRdb keeps only in-frame clonotypes and omits some of them. Among about 150,000 clones listed, around 72% were seen once. The specimen was PBMCs. The source is a man aged 18 to 30 in good health and CMV-seronegative. The CDR3 runs from the conserved cysteine through the conserved F or W. The order of the fields is clone size, D gene, J gene, V gene, CDR3 protein, CDR3 DNA. The D gene is left open where the match is weak. Some rows mark clone size as missing; the rest say once, few, many or name a class of expanded clone.

-,-,TRBJ2-7,TRBV2,CASSDYGEVVSYEQYF,TGTGCCAGCAGCGACTACGGGGAGGTAGTCTCCTACGAGCAGTACTTC
-,TRBD1,TRBJ2-4,TRBV27,CASSLHLTGEDIQYF,TGTGCCAGCAGTTTGCACTTGACAGGGGAGGACATTCAGTACTTC
-,TRBD1,TRBJ1-2,TRBV10-3,CAIRPDRTNYGYTF,TGTGCCATCAGACCGGACAGGACCAACTATGGCTACACCTTC
once,TRBD2,TRBJ2-3,TRBV9,CASSVNGRVPDTQYF,TGTGCCAGCAGCGTGAACGGGAGGGTCCCGGATACGCAGTATTTT
-,-,TRBJ1-3,TRBV19,CASNGGFSGNTIYF,TGTGCCAGCAATGGGGGGTTCTCTGGAAACACCATATATTTT
-,-,TRBJ1-3,TRBV7-6,CASSLGHSGNTIYF,TGTGCCAGCAGCCTGGGACACTCTGGAAACACCATATATTTT
-,TRBD2,TRBJ2-7,TRBV29-1,CSVGQLAALTYEQYF,TGCAGCGTTGGTCAACTAGCGGCCCTGACCTACGAGCAGTACTTC
-,TRBD2,TRBJ2-4,TRBV9,CASSVGLAGENIQYF,TGTGCCAGCAGCGTAGGACTAGCGGGAGAAAACATTCAGTACTTC
-,TRBD2,TRBJ2-7,TRBV2,CASSEAPLAGGEQYF,TGTGCCAGCAGTGAAGCGCCACTAGCGGGGGGTGAGCAGTACTTC
few,TRBD2,TRBJ2-1,TRBV5-1,CASSPTSGRGREQFF,TGCGCCAGCAGTCCCACTAGCGGGAGAGGCAGGGAGCAGTTCTTC
-,TRBD2,TRBJ2-7,TRBV5-1,CASSLAGTSSYEQYF,TGCGCCAGCAGCTTGGCCGGGACTAGCTCCTACGAGCAGTACTTC
-,TRBD1,TRBJ2-5,TRBV5-1,CASSLATMTGNQETQYF,TGCGCCAGCAGCTTGGCCACCATGACAGGGAACCAAGAGACCCAGTACTTC
many,TRBD1,TRBJ1-5,TRBV19,CASSWGQGNQPQHF,TGTGCCAGTAGTTGGGGACAGGGGAATCAGCCCCAGCATTTT
-,-,TRBJ2-3,TRBV7-7,CASSLAAGEDTQYF,TGTGCCAGCAGCTTAGCGGCTGGGGAGGATACGCAGTATTTT
-,-,TRBJ2-6,TRBV30,CAWSKPSGANVLTF,TGTGCCTGGAGTAAGCCCTCTGGGGCCAACGTCCTGACTTTC
-,-,TRBJ2-7,TRBV7-9,CASGPAGRLSYEQYF,TGTGCCAGCGGGCCGGCAGGCCGCCTCTCCTACGAGCAGTACTTC
medium-sized,-,TRBJ2-5,TRBV4-3,CASSQATDQETQYF,TGCGCCAGCAGCCAAGCAACAGACCAAGAGACCCAGTACTTC
few,TRBD2,TRBJ2-1,TRBV11-2,CASSLEGGTSGTRVNEQFF,TGTGCCAGCAGCTTAGAGGGGGGGACTAGCGGGACGCGGGTGAATGAGCAGTTCTTC
-,-,TRBJ1-6,TRBV27,CASSLRPPTYNSPLHF,TGTGCCAGCAGTTTAAGGCCCCCGACTTATAATTCACCCCTCCACTTT
-,-,TRBJ1-1,TRBV6-5,CASSFRDSMNTEAFF,TGTGCCAGCAGTTTCAGGGACTCCATGAACACTGAAGCTTTCTTT
-,TRBD1,TRBJ1-3,TRBV5-1,CASSLGQGAGNTIYF,TGCGCCAGCAGCTTGGGACAGGGGGCTGGAAACACCATATATTTT
-,TRBD2,TRBJ2-1,TRBV27,CASSFRLAGVYEQFF,TGTGCCAGCAGTTTCCGGCTAGCGGGAGTATATGAGCAGTTCTTC
few,TRBD2,TRBJ2-3,TRBV28,CASSLLRESVDTQYF,TGTGCCAGCAGTTTATTGCGGGAGTCGGTAGATACGCAGTATTTT
-,-,TRBJ2-7,TRBV5-6,CASSLLQGSSYEQYF,TGTGCCAGCAGCTTGTTACAGGGCTCGTCCTACGAGCAGTACTTC
-,TRBD2,TRBJ2-7,TRBV4-3,CASSQEVSGKVEQYF,TGCGCCAGCAGCCAAGAGGTTAGCGGGAAGGTCGAGCAGTACTTC
-,-,TRBJ2-5,TRBV14,CASSGRLLETQYF,TGTGCCAGCAGCGGCCGTCTGCTGGAGACCCAGTACTTC
-,TRBD1,TRBJ1-2,TRBV7-2,CASSPTSGQGGGYTF,TGTGCCAGCAGCCCAACCTCGGGACAGGGGGGCGGCTACACCTTC
once,-,TRBJ2-3,TRBV6-6,CASSSLALSYTQYF,TGTGCCAGCAGTTCGTTAGCCCTCAGCTATACGCAGTATTTT
once,TRBD1,TRBJ1-4,TRBV27,CASSPYQGGLTNEKLFF,TGTGCCAGCAGCCCCTACCAGGGGGGACTAACTAATGAAAAACTGTTTTTT
-,-,TRBJ2-5,TRBV6-5,CASSPLTSQETQYF,TGTGCCAGCAGCCCGCTGACTAGCCAAGAGACCCAGTACTTC
-,TRBD1,TRBJ2-5,TRBV5-1,CASSSDRTGTQYF,TGCGCCAGCAGCTCGGACAGGACGGGGACCCAGTACTTC
-,-,TRBJ1-6,TRBV19,CASSIDSGLGVKPLHF,TGTGCCAGTAGTATAGATAGCGGGTTGGGGGTTAAACCCCTCCACTTT
-,-,TRBJ2-7,TRBV19,CASSIGRFSYEQYF,TGTGCCAGTAGTATAGGTCGGTTCTCCTACGAGCAGTACTTC
few,-,TRBJ2-5,TRBV6-5,CASTSPSQETQYF,TGTGCCAGCACCTCCCCCAGCCAAGAGACCCAGTACTTC
-,-,TRBJ2-7,TRBV27,CASGFRGGGYEQYF,TGTGCCAGCGGGTTCCGGGGAGGGGGCTACGAGCAGTACTTC
few,TRBD2,TRBJ2-7,TRBV7-2,CASSFRLAGEGEQYF,TGTGCCAGCAGCTTTAGACTAGCGGGAGAGGGCGAGCAGTACTTC
few,-,TRBJ2-7,TRBV28,CASSLMLGEQYF,TGTGCCAGCAGTTTAATGCTCGGCGAGCAGTACTTC
-,TRBD1,TRBJ2-5,TRBV7-2,CASSPGTAKETQYF,TGTGCCAGCAGCCCGGGGACAGCAAAAGAGACCCAGTACTTC
-,TRBD2,TRBJ2-1,TRBV10-3,CAISDFVTSGQYNEQFF,TGTGCCATCAGTGACTTCGTCACTAGCGGCCAGTACAATGAGCAGTTCTTC
-,-,TRBJ2-7,TRBV14,CASRRTGSYEQYF,TGTGCCAGCAGGAGGACCGGGAGCTACGAGCAGTACTTC
once,TRBD1,TRBJ1-1,TRBV5-1,CASSLEPQQGTTNTEAFF,TGCGCCAGCAGCTTGGAACCTCAACAGGGGACAACGAACACTGAAGCTTTCTTT
-,TRBD2,TRBJ2-3,TRBV7-9,CASSFTSGSADTQYF,TGTGCCAGCAGCTTTACTAGCGGGAGCGCAGATACGCAGTATTTT
-,-,TRBJ1-5,TRBV30,CAWTKTGPQHF,TGTGCCTGGACTAAGACGGGGCCCCAGCATTTT
-,-,TRBJ1-2,TRBV12-2,CASRLGNRGFNYGYTF,TGTGCAAGTCGCTTAGGGAACAGGGGGTTTAACTATGGCTACACCTTC
-,-,TRBJ2-7,TRBV18,CASSPSNEQYF,TGTGCCAGCTCACCTTCAAACGAGCAGTACTTC
-,TRBD2,TRBJ2-5,TRBV14,CASSQEGLAEKETQYF,TGTGCCAGCAGCCAAGAGGGACTAGCGGAAAAAGAGACCCAGTACTTC
-,-,TRBJ2-3,TRBV19,CASSRLGEGDTQYF,TGTGCCAGTAGTAGACTGGGCGAGGGAGATACGCAGTATTTT
few,-,TRBJ2-7,TRBV6-6,CASSRPPGSEQYF,TGTGCCAGCAGTCGACCCCCAGGGTCCGAGCAGTACTTC
few,-,TRBJ1-1,TRBV9,CASTLLGANTEAFF,TGTGCCAGCACCCTCCTGGGGGCTAACACTGAAGCTTTCTTT
-,TRBD1,TRBJ1-5,TRBV28,CASSSPGTVSNQPQHF,TGTGCCAGCAGCTCGCCGGGGACAGTAAGCAATCAGCCCCAGCATTTT
-,-,TRBJ2-7,TRBV10-3,CAISQGPYEQYF,TGTGCCATCAGTCAGGGGCCCTACGAGCAGTACTTC
-,TRBD1,TRBJ1-4,TRBV7-9,CASSLAGQGTANEKLFF,TGTGCCAGCAGCTTAGCCGGACAGGGTACGGCTAATGAAAAACTGTTTTTT